This T cell receptor beta chain stems from a study of T cell repertoires in cytomegalovirus infection. TCRdb reprocessed the reads via MiXCR and lists one record per CDR3 protein. The sample has about 570,000 distinct CDR3 sequences, around two fifths seen once. With respect to this clonotype: Its matching antigen is unknown.

CDR1 SGDLS and CDR2 YYNGEE come from the germline V gene. V lost 5 bases and J lost 3, with 21 bases in between. The CDR3 extends over 16 amino acids. The chain recombines TRBV9 with TRBJ2-7; D tentatively fits TRBD1 or TRBD2 (6 bases each). The TCR originated in a human donor in good health (CMV status not recorded). Some clones in this sample may be carry-over from other donors' samples. The source material was cultured PBMCs, sampled from culture after CMV antigen stimulation. In DNA form, the CDR3 reads TGTGCCAGCAGGTGTGGGGGCGGGACGGGATACTACGAGCAGTACTTC. Protein product: CASRCGGGTGYYEQYF.